This T cell receptor (beta chain) is drawn from a study of spatial heterogeneity in lung cancer. The wider study: Within raw reads, each unique TCR and UMI combination appeared on average more than ten times.

Findings of the study overall: Ubiquitous expanded tumor TCRs appeared in blood more at resection than follow-up.

Germline assignment: CDR1 SGHDN and CDR2 FVKESK. V gave up 1 base and J gave up 7 bases; unmatched junction bases: 5. The CDR3 contains 15 residues. Time point meaning: sample taken at primary tumor resection. Unsorted tumor, nontumor lung tissue or cryopreserved PBMC supplied the whole RNA. TCRdb used MiXCR to reprocess the 5' RACE reads, holding one entry per CDR3 protein. The sample lists some 29,000 distinct CDR3 sequences; about 8.1% were seen once. This clonotype was counted once. Its matching antigen is unknown. The source is a female donor with early-stage non-small cell lung cancer. The chain combines TRBV14 with TRBJ1-4, with 8 bases that match TRBD1. This sample comprised PBMCs, obtained at surgery. The CDR3 coding sequence is TGTGCCAGCAGCCAAGCCAGGGGGCAAGGTGAAAAACTGTTTTTT. Encoded protein: CASSQARGQGEKLFF. Full variable domain (rest looked up from reference TRBV14 and TRBJ1-4): EAGVTQFPSHSVIEKGQTVTLRCDPISGHDNLYWYRRVMGKEIKFLLHFVKESKQDESGMPNNRFLAERTGGTYSTLKVQPAELEDSGVYFCASSQARGQGEKLFFGSGTQLSVL.